These 3 T cell receptor beta chains were all obtained from the same sample, sequenced in a study of T cells in Graves' hyperthyroidism and ophthalmopathy. There were TCR beta CDR3 regions amplified from RNA transcripts. HTBI primers were employed in a first-round RT-PCR of the TCR CDR3. Each CDR3 protein is one row after TCRdb ran MiXCR on the multiplex PCR reads. The data contain 640,000 or so distinct CDR3 sequences, about 15% of them singletons. The specimen sequenced was blood. The origin of the receptors is a middle-aged woman with Graves' ophthalmopathy.

There are a few counts of this clonotype. This chain joins TRBV6-2 or TRBV6-3 and TRBJ2-7; 15 bases agree with TRBD2. The CDR3 is made up of 18 amino acids. CDR1 and CDR2 from the germline V gene are MNHEY and SVGEGT. J gave up 1 base and V 6 bases, and 10 bases lay outside the gene matches. The CDR3 region has the DNA TGTGCCAGCAGGCCCCGATCCGGGACTAGCGGGAGGTCCTACGAGCAGTACTTC. Translating gives CASRPRSGTSGRSYEQYF.

This clonotype has at least ten counts. The gene calls are TRBV6-1 and TRBJ2-7; no clear D. This CDR3 spans 14 amino acids. V was shortened by 4 bases and J by 3 bases, with 13 bases between the two germline ends. Germline V CDR1 and CDR2: MNHNS, SASEGT. CDR3 DNA sequence: TGTGCCAGCAGTGTGGATAGCCGGCTCTACGAGCAGTACTTC. Protein product: CASSVDSRLYEQYF.

This clonotype was recorded many times. The V and J genes are TRBV30 and TRBJ2-2; no clear D. Germline CDR1 reads GTSNPN; CDR2 reads SVGIG (reference sequence). The CDR3 is 13 amino acids. The V end lost 0 bases, the J end lost 5 bases, and 7 bases lay between the germline ends. The chain's CDR3 is CAWSVLRTGELFF. The CDR3 DNA sequence: TGTGCCTGGAGTGTACTACGTACCGGGGAGCTGTTTTTT.